The 31 T cell receptor beta chains below come from one sample, sequenced in a study of cytomegalovirus exposure and HLA in healthy donors. Both 60 Vbeta primers and 13 Jbeta primers went into the PCR. TCRdb's copy holds only in-frame clones and misses some; the assay was immunoSEQ multiplex PCR. Among roughly 110,000 clones, roughly 80% were seen once, and the ten largest hold over 20%. The sequenced sample consisted of PBMCs. The receptors were sampled from a man aged 25-45 years in good health and CMV-seropositive.

This clone was seen only once. The CDR3 region is CASSWRGQGMNTEAFF. For the CDR3, the DNA is TGCGCCAGCAGCTGGCGTGGACAGGGAATGAACACTGAAGCTTTCTTT. J is TRBJ1-1 and V is TRBV5-1, with 8 bases fitting TRBD1. CDR3 size: 16 residues. CDR1 and CDR2 from the germline V gene are SGHRS and YFSETQ. V dropped 3 bases and J dropped 0; count of bases not matched to a gene: 7.

The rearrangement uses TRBV2 and TRBJ2-7, with 10 bases aligning to TRBD1. Germline V gene lookup returns CDR1 SNHLY and CDR2 FYNNEI. This CDR3 has 14 amino acids. Losses at the gene ends were 4 bases for V and 2 bases for J; bases not matched to a gene: 2. DNA for the CDR3: TGTGCCAGCAGTGCCGGGACAGGGGCCTACGAGCAGTACTTC. Its protein product is CASSAGTGAYEQYF.

The count of this clone is one. The chain couples TRBV2 to TRBJ1-2, with 10 bases that match TRBD1. The CDR3 is 13 amino acids. J gave up 8 bases and V 4 bases, and 4 bases lay outside the gene matches. CDR1 and CDR2 from the germline V gene are SNHLY and FYNNEI. CDR3 nucleotide sequence: TGTGCCAGCAGTGTCGGGACAGGGGAGGGCTACACCTTC. This codes for CASSVGTGEGYTF. Full variable domain (rest looked up from reference TRBV2 and TRBJ1-2): EPEVTQTPSHQVTQMGQEVILRCVPISNHLYFYWYRQILGQKVEFLVSFYNNEISEKSEIFDDQFSVERPDGSNFTLKIRSTKLEDSAMYFCASSVGTGEGYTFGSGTRLTVV.

This chain uses TRBV18 with TRBJ1-2; D not resolved. This CDR3 contains 11 residues. V was clipped by 1 base and J by 7 bases, with 4 bases between them. The germline CDR1 and CDR2 sequences are KGHSH and LQKENI. CDR3 sequence reads: CASSPHSGYTF. In nucleotides, the CDR3 is TGTGCCAGCTCACCACACAGTGGCTACACCTTC.

This sequence joins TRBV5-5 and TRBJ1-1; no definite D call. The CDR3 sequence is 14 residues long. V was pared by 0 bases and J by 4 bases, with 10 bases between. The germline V gene has CDR1 SGHKS and CDR2 YYEKEE (reference sequence). The CDR3: CASSLDWGGTEAFF. In DNA, the CDR3 is TGTGCCAGCAGCTTGGATTGGGGAGGCACTGAAGCTTTCTTT.

The chain joins TRBV4-2 to TRBJ2-2, with 7 positions matching TRBD1. Germline V gene sequence: CDR1 LGHNA, CDR2 YNFKEQ. Trimming removed 0 bases from V and 6 bases from J; junction bases left unmatched: 13. The CDR3 spans 18 residues. The CDR3: CASSQDMSSGQGAGELFF. The CDR3 DNA reads as TGTGCCAGCAGCCAAGATATGTCCTCTGGGCAGGGGGCCGGGGAGCTGTTTTTT.

This rearrangement joins TRBV2 to TRBJ2-3, with 10 bases lining up with TRBD2. The CDR3 has 15 residues. The V gene's germline CDR1 is SNHLY and CDR2 FYNNEI. The V and J ends lost 6 bases and 3 bases, in that order; junction bases with no gene match: 6. The CDR3: CASSRQRGGTDTQYF. The CDR3 DNA follows: TGTGCCAGCAGCCGTCAGCGGGGGGGAACAGATACGCAGTATTTT.

The V call is TRBV2, the J call TRBJ2-7, with 7 bases matching TRBD2. The germline gives CDR1 SNHLY, CDR2 FYNNEI. J gave up 1 base and V 0 bases, and 6 bases lay outside the gene matches. The CDR3 contains 16 residues. The CDR3, as DNA: TGTGCCAGCAGTGAAGCGCGGGCGGGGGTATCCTACGAGCAGTACTTC. It encodes CASSEARAGVSYEQYF.

This sequence joins TRBV30 and TRBJ2-3, with D possibly being TRBD2 (5 bases). The CDR3 consists of 13 residues. Germline V gene lookup returns CDR1 GTSNPN and CDR2 SVGIG (reference sequence). The V end was cut by 3 bases, the J end by 0 bases, with 7 bases between. The DNA of the CDR3 is TGTGCCTGGAGGCCGGGGAGCACAGATACGCAGTATTTT. Residues: CAWRPGSTDTQYF. The variable domain in full, with the rest retrieved from reference TRBV30 and TRBJ2-3, is SQTIHQWPATLVQPVGSPLSLECTVEGTSNPNLYWYRQAAGRGLQLLFYSVGIGQISSEVPQNLSASRPQDRQFILSSKKLLLSDSGFYLCAWRPGSTDTQYFGPGTRLTVL.

This clone came up a few times. The rearrangement joins TRBV6-5 to TRBJ1-3; D remains unclear. V dropped 6 bases and J dropped 0 bases, with 9 bases sitting between them. CDR3 length equals 14 residues. Germline-derived CDR1 and CDR2 are MNHEY and SVGAGI. CDR3 region: CASSSFYSGNTIYF. CDR3 DNA: TGTGCCAGCAGCTCGTTTTACTCTGGAAACACCATATATTTT.

This clone appeared a single time. J is TRBJ1-1 and V is TRBV5-1, with TRBD1 as a possible D gene (6 bases). V lost 4 bases and J 2 bases, leaving 15 bases between the germline ends. Germline loops: CDR1 SGHRS, CDR2 YFSETQ. The CDR3 totals 15 residues. CDR3 region: CASSIRVRGNTEAFF. The CDR3 DNA sequence: TGCGCCAGCAGCATTAGGGTCAGGGGAAACACTGAAGCTTTCTTT.

This chain joins TRBV4-2 and TRBJ1-5; TRBD1 agrees at 8 bases. This CDR3 has 15 amino acids. Germline lookup yields CDR1 LGHNA and CDR2 YNFKEQ. Trimming at V came to 3 bases and at J to 4 bases, leaving 5 bases not matched to a gene. CDR3 sequence (DNA): TGTGCCAGCAGCCATGAGAGGACAGGGAATCAGCCCCAGCATTTT. It encodes CASSHERTGNQPQHF.

This clone was seen more than once but under ten times. The rearrangement links TRBV12-2 to TRBJ1-1; the table's D call of TRBD1 was not tested on the DNA. TRBV12-2 is assigned pseudogene status. CDR3 length equals 20 residues. For the CDR3, the DNA is TGTGCAAGGGAAACCAACTCCATATCCGGCGACAGCCCTATGAACACTGAAGCTTTCTTT. It specifies CARETNSISGDSPMNTEAFF.

This clone was seen once. The CDR3 loop is CASSPLGQLNTEAFF. The CDR3 DNA follows: TGTGCCAGCAGTCCTTTGGGACAGCTAAACACTGAAGCTTTCTTT. The chain links TRBV27 to TRBJ1-1; 7 bases agree with TRBD1. Germline V gene sequence: CDR1 MNHEY, CDR2 SMNVEV (reference sequence). The CDR3 sequence is 15 residues long. Germline trimming cut 5 bases from V and 2 bases from J; bases unmatched to any gene: 8.

Worth noting for this clone: Additional DNA sequences in this sample encode the identical CDR3. The J gene is TRBJ1-2, the V gene TRBV2; 7 bases map to TRBD1. This CDR3 spans 15 amino acids. CDR1 SNHLY and CDR2 FYNNEI come from the germline V gene. V was pared by 5 bases and J by 8 bases, with 14 bases of the junction left unmatched. The CDR3 nucleotides read TGTGCCAGCAGTAGACGGCAGGGGGAAAGTGGGGGCTACACCTTC. It specifies CASSRRQGESGGYTF.

This chain joins TRBV5-4 and TRBJ1-2; TRBD1 agrees at 7 bases. The CDR3 sequence is 15 residues long. V shed 6 bases, J shed 6 bases, and the junction held 14 bases outside the gene matches. CDR1 and CDR2 (germline): SGHNT, YYREEE (reference sequence). Written as DNA, the CDR3 is TGTGCCAGCACCGCGGCAGGGGGGCGGGTGGATGGCTACACCTTC. Translating gives CASTAAGGRVDGYTF.

The chain recombines TRBV11-1 with TRBJ2-3; no clear D gene. Germline V gene data show CDR1 as SGHAT and CDR2 as FQDESV (reference sequence). Trimming stripped 2 bases from V and 0 bases from J, with 18 bases between. The CDR3 sequence is 18 residues long. The CDR3, as DNA: TGTGCCAGCAGCTTACTTAAAGTGTCAGGCCCAAGCACAGATACGCAGTATTTT. Protein product: CASSLLKVSGPSTDTQYF.

This sequence joins TRBV5-6 and TRBJ2-5; D is possibly TRBD2 (5 bases). The V end lost 4 bases, the J end lost 5 bases, and 21 bases lay between the germline ends. The length of the CDR3 is 16 residues. Germline assignment: CDR1 SGHDT and CDR2 YYEEEE. The DNA of the CDR3 is TGTGCCAGCAGCCGTTTGAGGGCCCTTATGGGGGAGACCCAGTACTTC. Protein: CASSRLRALMGETQYF. Drawing the rest from reference TRBV5-6 and TRBJ2-5, the complete variable domain is DAGVTQSPTHLIKTRGQQVTLRCSPKSGHDTVSWYQQALGQGPQFIFQYYEEEERQRGNFPDRFSGHQFPNYSSELNVNALLLGDSALYLCASSRLRALMGETQYFGPGTRLLVL.

V is TRBV29-1 and J is TRBJ2-1; 11 nucleotides match TRBD1. After removal of 4 bases from V and 3 bases from J, the junction contained 5 bases not matched to a gene. The germline V gene encodes CDR1 SQVTM and CDR2 ANQGSEA. The CDR3 runs 15 residues. This CDR3 is CSVGPGTGGYNEQFF. CDR3 coding DNA: TGCAGCGTTGGCCCCGGGACAGGGGGCTACAATGAGCAGTTCTTC.

The genes are TRBV6-1 and TRBJ2-3; 9 nucleotides line up with TRBD2. Losses at the gene ends were 1 base for V and 11 bases for J; bases not matched to a gene: 7. CDR1 is MNHNS and CDR2 is SASEGT in the germline V gene. The CDR3 covers 14 residues. CDR3 amino acids: CASSEGAGGRGQYF. The CDR3 DNA reads as TGTGCCAGCAGTGAAGGGGCGGGGGGGCGAGGGCAGTATTTT.

The V and J genes are TRBV27 and TRBJ2-1; 13 nucleotides agree with TRBD2. Germline values: CDR1 MNHEY, CDR2 SMNVEV (reference sequence). V trimming: 6 bases; J trimming: 8 bases; junction bases outside the gene matches: 7. The CDR3 runs to 15 residues. CDR3 DNA: TGTGCCAGCAGCCGTGGGACTAGCGGGACCGATGAGCAGTTCTTC. It yields the protein CASSRGTSGTDEQFF.

The chain links TRBV6-1 to TRBJ2-5; 7 bases are a match to TRBD1. The DNA end is more similar to TRBJ2-7, so the J call may be wrong. The CDR3 runs 14 residues. Germline loops: CDR1 MNHNS, CDR2 SASEGT. The CDR3 region has the DNA TGTGCCAGCAGTGTGACAGGGTGGTCCTACGAGCAGTACTTC. Amino acids: CASSVTGWSYEQYF.

This clone was counted between two and nine times. The CDR3 spells CASSHRTSTMAPYNEQFF. CDR3 nucleotides: TGTGCCAGCAGCCACAGGACCTCAACGATGGCCCCCTACAATGAGCAGTTCTTC. The chain is built from TRBV11-3 and TRBJ2-1; possible D gene TRBD1, 5 bases. The germline V and J ends were trimmed by 5 bases and 2 bases, with 22 bases remaining between them. There are 18 residues in the CDR3. Germline V lookup: CDR1 SGHNT, CDR2 YENEEA.

The gene calls are TRBV18 and TRBJ1-2; no reliable D call. The length of the CDR3 is 13 residues. Germline V gives CDR1 KGHSH, CDR2 LQKENI. Trimming stripped 2 bases from V and 5 bases from J, with 9 bases between. The CDR3 spells CASSPGERYGYTF. The CDR3 bases are TGTGCCAGCTCACCAGGGGAGCGGTATGGCTACACCTTC.

The V call is TRBV2, the J call TRBJ2-1; 7 bases match TRBD2. Losses at the gene ends were 3 bases for V and 6 bases for J; bases not matched to a gene: 11. Germline V gene sequence: CDR1 SNHLY, CDR2 FYNNEI. The CDR3 consists of 16 residues. DNA for the CDR3: TGTGCCAGCAGTGATGATGAGCGGGACCTCAGCAATGAGCAGTTCTTC. It yields the protein CASSDDERDLSNEQFF.

The gene calls are TRBV18 and TRBJ2-1; 10 bases match TRBD2. The CDR3 extends over 17 amino acids. Germline CDR1 is KGHSH and CDR2 is LQKENI. Trimming removed 0 bases from V and 2 bases from J; junction bases left unmatched: 4. The CDR3 DNA sequence: TGTGCCAGCTCACCACCCGTAGCGGGAGGAACCTACAATGAGCAGTTCTTC. It specifies CASSPPVAGGTYNEQFF. Full variable domain (remainder filled in from reference TRBV18 and TRBJ2-1): NAGVMQNPRHLVRRRGQEARLRCSPMKGHSHVYWYRQLPEEGLKFMVYLQKENIIDESGMPKERFSAEFPKEGPSILRIQQVVRGDSAAYFCASSPPVAGGTYNEQFFGPGTRLTVL.

This chain joins TRBV4-1 and TRBJ2-1; D ambiguous. V was cut by 1 base and J by 6 bases, with 16 bases left in between. From germline, CDR1 is MGHRA and CDR2 YSYEKL. The CDR3 sequence is 16 residues long. CDR3 DNA: TGCGCCAGCAGCCAAGTTATTGCGGCCCTACCCAATGAGCAGTTCTTC. This translates into CASSQVIAALPNEQFF.

The chain carries TRBV7-9 and TRBJ1-5; no reliable D call. With 1 base removed from V and 0 bases from J, the gap between germline ends came to 13 bases. Per the germline V gene, CDR1 is SEHNR and CDR2 is FQNEAQ (reference sequence). The CDR3 spans 17 residues. CDR3 nucleotide sequence: TGTGCCAGCAGCTTAGTGGGTACAGCTTATAGCAATCAGCCCCAGCATTTT. Its translation: CASSLVGTAYSNQPQHF.

CDR3 coding DNA: TGTGCCAGCAGCTTGACTAGGGAGTATGCCAATCAGCCCCAGCATTTT. Translated, it gives CASSLTREYANQPQHF. This chain joins TRBV5-6 and TRBJ1-5; D not resolved. V was cut by 1 base and J by 3 bases, with 14 bases left in between. Germline values: CDR1 SGHDT, CDR2 YYEEEE. The CDR3 runs 16 residues.

The chain joins TRBV9 to TRBJ2-7, with a tentative D call TRBD2 (6 bases). The germline CDR1 and CDR2 sequences are SGDLS and YYNGEE. The CDR3 is made up of 13 amino acids. The ends were cut back, 4 bases at V and 6 bases at J, with 14 bases in the middle. The CDR3: CASSPWGVGEQYF. As DNA, the CDR3 is TGTGCCAGCAGCCCCTGGGGGGTGGGCGAGCAGTACTTC.

The chain links TRBV10-3 to TRBJ2-5; D remains ambiguous. Germline CDR1 and CDR2: ENHRY and SYGVKD. The CDR3 spans 13 residues. Deletions cut 2 bases from V and 4 bases from J, with 8 bases between. In DNA, the CDR3 is TGTGCCATCAGTGAGGGAAGAGGAGAGACCCAGTACTTC. The encoded protein is CAISEGRGETQYF.